Each of the 27 T cell receptor beta chains below was sequenced from the same sample in a study of chemoradiotherapy in HPV16-positive cancers (dated by TCRdb to the early 2020s). Libraries came from the immunoSEQ multiplex PCR assay. This is the immuneACCESS table as TCRdb keeps it, with only in-frame sequences that have V and J called. A part of the clones is gone; compared with another copy, unresolved V genes explain less than half, and the rest is unexplained. Present in this sample are some 14,000 clones, 65% to 75% of which were seen just once. The ten largest clonotypes hold 10% of the sample. Sampling was conducted from a patient who underwent chemoradiotherapy. The source of these receptors is a human donor with HPV-associated anogenital cancer.

The sample holds a few counts of this clone. The chain uses TRBV29-1 and TRBJ2-4, with D perhaps TRBD1 (6 bases). Germline V lookup: CDR1 SQVTM, CDR2 ANQGSEA. The CDR3 spans 12 residues. Trimming pared 7 bases from V and 3 bases from J, leaving 10 bases between. CDR3: CSGQGYKNIQYF. For the CDR3, the DNA is TGCAGCGGCCAGGGGTACAAAAACATTCAGTACTTC.

The chain is built from TRBV19 and TRBJ1-5, with D perhaps matching TRBD1 (6 bases). V was cut by 5 bases and J by 9 bases, with 14 bases left in between. Germline loops: CDR1 LNHDA, CDR2 SQIVND (reference sequence). The CDR3 loop spans 13 amino acids. The CDR3 sequence: CASSLQGRGPQHF. Here the CDR3 DNA reads TGTGCCAGTAGTTTGCAGGGGCGGGGGCCCCAGCATTTT.

This chain joins TRBV13 and TRBJ2-1; D remains unclear. In germline, CDR1 is PRHDT, CDR2 FYEKMQ (reference sequence). The ends were cut back, 5 bases at V and 7 bases at J, with 12 bases in the middle. The CDR3 runs 13 residues. This chain's CDR3 is CASSPRASNEQFF. The CDR3 coding sequence is TGTGCCAGCAGCCCCCGGGCGTCGAATGAGCAGTTCTTC.

The chain couples TRBV5-1 to TRBJ2-3, with TRBD2 matching over 12 bases. Losses at the gene ends were 4 bases for V and 3 bases for J; bases not matched to a gene: 9. Germline V gives CDR1 SGHRS, CDR2 YFSETQ. CDR3 length: 17 amino acids. The CDR3 sequence is CASSHRTSGMVTDTQYF. In DNA form, the CDR3 reads TGCGCCAGCAGCCATAGGACTAGCGGGATGGTGACAGATACGCAGTATTTT.

Only one count was recorded for this clone. The chain couples TRBV30 to TRBJ1-1; no clear D gene. The CDR3 loop spans 11 amino acids. V was clipped by 5 bases and J by 1 base, with 5 bases between them. Germline V gene lookup returns CDR1 GTSNPN and CDR2 SVGIG (reference sequence). As DNA, the CDR3 is TGTGCCTGGGGAAAGAACACTGAAGCTTTCTTT. Its translation is CAWGKNTEAFF.

The chain carries TRBV7-9 and TRBJ2-7, with 9 bases fitting TRBD2. The CDR3 is 16 amino acids. CDR1 and CDR2 (germline): SEHNR, FQNEAQ (reference sequence). V was clipped by 2 bases and J by 4 bases; unmatched bases: 9. The CDR3 coding sequence is TGTGCCAGCAGCTTAAATGTGGGGACTAGCCTGTACGAGCAGTACTTC. As protein: CASSLNVGTSLYEQYF.

This clone has a handful of counts. The chain joins TRBV11-3 to TRBJ2-7; TRBD1 is a possible D gene (6 bases). The germline V gene encodes CDR1 SGHNT and CDR2 YENEEA. The CDR3 is 13 amino acids. The V end lost 6 bases, the J end lost 4 bases, and 13 bases lay between the germline ends. The CDR3 region is CASSYTQGYEQYF. The CDR3 DNA reads TGTGCCAGCAGTTACACTCAGGGGTACGAGCAGTACTTC.

CDR3 DNA: TGTGCCATCGGGGGATCCGGGGGGCAGGAGACCCAGTACTTC. The encoded protein is CAIGGSGGQETQYF. The rearrangement links TRBV10-3 to TRBJ2-5, with D possibly matching TRBD2 (7 bases). This CDR3 spans 14 amino acids. The V end lost 8 bases, the J end lost 5 bases, and 18 bases lay between the germline ends. Per germline, CDR1 ENHRY and CDR2 SYGVKD.

This chain links TRBV6-5 with TRBJ1-1; D gene unclear. This CDR3 has 13 amino acids. With 6 bases removed from V and 7 bases from J, the gap between germline ends came to 15 bases. Germline CDR1 is MNHEY and CDR2 is SVGAGI. CDR3 in DNA: TGTGCCAGCAGAAGTTTAACATCGGTTGAAGCTTTCTTT. Translating gives CASRSLTSVEAFF.

V usage is TRBV5-3 and J usage is TRBJ1-4; 7 positions agree with TRBD1. TRBV5-3 is designated an ORF whose function remains uncertain. Trimming removed 4 bases from V and 0 bases from J; junction bases left unmatched: 6. The CDR3 totals 16 residues. DNA for the CDR3: TGTGCCAGAAGCACGGGACAGATAACAACTAATGAAAAACTGTTTTTT. It is translated as CARSTGQITTNEKLFF.

DNA of the CDR3: TGTGCCAGCAGCTTAGAAGCGGAGCAGCCCTACGAGCAGTACTTC. Its protein product is CASSLEAEQPYEQYF. The chain combines TRBV7-6 with TRBJ2-7; D perhaps matches TRBD2 (5 bases). The germline V gene has CDR1 SGHVS and CDR2 FNYEAQ. Trimming removed 1 base at V and 2 bases at J, with 12 bases between. This CDR3 region has 15 residues.

This clone was found once. CDR3 DNA sequence: TGTGCCAGCAGCCCAGTTGGTACAGATACGCAGTATTTT. It yields the protein CASSPVGTDTQYF. V gene TRBV11-1 combines with J gene TRBJ2-3; D ambiguous. CDR1 is SGHAT and CDR2 is FQDESV in the germline V gene (reference sequence). Trimming took off 5 bases at V and 3 bases at J, with 9 bases between the two ends. The CDR3 has 13 amino acids.

This clone occurred a few times. The chain couples TRBV9 to TRBJ1-1; D not certain. Germline CDR1 reads SGDLS; CDR2 reads YYNGEE. CDR3 size: 14 residues. The V end was cut by 2 bases, the J end by 2 bases, with 10 bases between. CDR3 bases: TGTGCCAGCAGCGTTGGGTTTCAAAACACTGAAGCTTTCTTT. This gives the protein CASSVGFQNTEAFF.

The V call is TRBV27, the J call TRBJ2-2, with TRBD1 matching over 9 bases. Per germline, CDR1 MNHEY and CDR2 SMNVEV (reference sequence). Trimming took 8 bases from V and 4 from J; bases not matched to a gene: 5. The CDR3 is 14 amino acids. As DNA, the CDR3 is TGTGCCAGCCGCCCGGGACAGGGCACCGGGGAGCTGTTTTTT. Translation gives CASRPGQGTGELFF.

The chain couples TRBV7-9 to TRBJ2-3; tentatively, D is TRBD2 (5 bases). This CDR3 region has 15 residues. V gave up 1 base and J gave up 3 bases, with 11 bases separating them. Per germline, CDR1 SEHNR and CDR2 FQNEAQ (reference sequence). CDR3 coding DNA: TGTGCCAGCAGCTTAGGAGGGCGTGGGACAGATACGCAGTATTTT. Protein: CASSLGGRGTDTQYF.

This chain uses TRBV7-2 with TRBJ2-7; D may be TRBD1 (5 bases). The ends were cut back, 5 bases at V and 6 bases at J, with 14 bases in the middle. The germline V gene has CDR1 SGHTA and CDR2 FQGNSA. The CDR3 contains 13 residues. The CDR3 region is CASSTGQFSEQYF. For the CDR3, the DNA is TGTGCCAGCAGCACAGGCCAGTTTAGCGAGCAGTACTTC.

The chain joins TRBV5-1 to TRBJ2-3, with no clear D. The ends were cut back, 0 bases at V and 4 bases at J, with 12 bases in the middle. The CDR3 is 15 amino acids. Germline CDR1 and CDR2: SGHRS and YFSETQ. The CDR3 DNA reads TGCGCCAGCAGCTTGGTAACTCCCTCGGCAGATACGCAGTATTTT. The encoded protein is CASSLVTPSADTQYF.

This clone was seen a single time. CDR3 coding DNA: TGTGCCAGCAGCGGGGACTGGAGCGAGCAGTACTTC. Its protein is CASSGDWSEQYF. The rearrangement uses TRBV5-6 and TRBJ2-7, with D maybe TRBD2 (6 bases). The germline V gene has CDR1 SGHDT and CDR2 YYEEEE. V was shortened by 4 bases and J by 6 bases, with 11 bases between the two germline ends. The CDR3 length is 12 residues.

The CDR3 is CASSLPTGGHGGNTIYF. The CDR3 DNA follows: TGTGCCAGCAGTTTACCGACAGGGGGGCACGGCGGGAACACCATATATTTT. The rearrangement uses TRBV28 and TRBJ1-3; TRBD1 aligns across 9 bases. With V trimmed by 2 bases and J by 7 bases, 12 bases remained unmatched. The CDR3 length is 17 residues. CDR1 is MDHEN, CDR2 SYDVKM, per germline.

This rearrangement joins TRBV30 to TRBJ2-7, with 8 positions matching TRBD2. The ends lost 2 bases at V and 5 bases at J; junction bases unmatched: 5. Germline V gene sequence: CDR1 GTSNPN, CDR2 SVGIG (reference sequence). The CDR3 length is 13 residues. The CDR3 region is CAWSRAGGHEQYF. Written as DNA, the CDR3 is TGTGCCTGGAGTCGGGCGGGAGGACACGAGCAGTACTTC.

To note about this clone: The sample has other DNA sequences that encode this CDR3 too. The chain couples TRBV4-1 to TRBJ2-1; either TRBD1 or TRBD2 may supply D (5 bases each). The CDR3 extends over 12 amino acids. The germline V gene encodes CDR1 MGHRA and CDR2 YSYEKL. V was cut by 0 bases and J by 9 bases, with 6 bases left in between. The CDR3 DNA reads as TGCGCCAGCAGCCAAGATGGGGGTGAGCAGTTCTTC. It yields the protein CASSQDGGEQFF.

The genes are TRBV6-4 and TRBJ2-2; tentative D call: TRBD1 (5 bases). In germline, CDR1 is MRHNA, CDR2 SNTAGT. Trimming removed 2 bases from V and 5 bases from J, with 9 bases in between. The CDR3 contains 14 residues. The CDR3 coding sequence is TGTGCCAGCAGTGACGGGGCGTCTACCGGGGAGCTGTTTTTT. As protein: CASSDGASTGELFF.

V gene TRBV30 combines with J gene TRBJ1-1; 7 bases are a match to TRBD1. CDR1 and CDR2 from the germline V gene are GTSNPN and SVGIG (reference sequence). Losses at the gene ends were 5 bases for V and 1 base for J; bases not matched to a gene: 4. This CDR3 contains 13 residues. The DNA for the CDR3 is TGTGCCTGGCGACAGGGAGGGAACACTGAAGCTTTCTTT. Amino acid sequence: CAWRQGGNTEAFF.

The chain is built from TRBV19 and TRBJ2-1, with D tentatively TRBD2 (5 bases). The length of the CDR3 is 15 residues. V lost 6 bases and J lost 4, with 16 bases in between. In germline, CDR1 is LNHDA, CDR2 SQIVND (reference sequence). The CDR3 DNA sequence: TGTGCCAGTAGCCCCCTAAGCGGAACTTACAATGAGCAGTTCTTC. This translates into CASSPLSGTYNEQFF.

V and J are TRBV19 and TRBJ2-7; no firm D call. This CDR3 is 11 amino acids long. CDR1 and CDR2 (germline): LNHDA, SQIVND (reference sequence). V shed 1 base and J shed 6 bases, with 4 bases lying between them. DNA of the CDR3: TGTGCCAGTAGTATAGCGACCGAGCAGTACTTC. Protein: CASSIATEQYF.

This clone was observed a few times. J is TRBJ2-7 and V is TRBV7-9, with 13 bases matching TRBD2. Germline CDR1 SEHNR, CDR2 FQNEAQ (reference sequence). The CDR3 covers 16 residues. V shed 5 bases and J 2 bases; nucleotides not matched to a gene: 6. CDR3 in amino acids: CASSPPTSGRTYEQYF. CDR3 bases: TGTGCCAGCAGCCCCCCGACTAGCGGGAGGACCTACGAGCAGTACTTC.

The J gene is TRBJ2-1, the V gene TRBV30, with TRBD2 matching over 12 bases. V was pared by 3 bases and J by 6 bases, with 6 bases of the junction left unmatched. The CDR3 contains 15 residues. CDR1 is GTSNPN, CDR2 SVGIG, per germline (reference sequence). This CDR3 is CAWSEGLAGPNEQFF. The CDR3 nucleotides are TGTGCCTGGAGCGAGGGACTAGCGGGCCCCAATGAGCAGTTCTTC. The complete variable domain, with remaining parts taken from reference TRBV30 and TRBJ2-1, reads SQTIHQWPATLVQPVGSPLSLECTVEGTSNPNLYWYRQAAGRGLQLLFYSVGIGQISSEVPQNLSASRPQDRQFILSSKKLLLSDSGFYLCAWSEGLAGPNEQFFGPGTRLTVL.